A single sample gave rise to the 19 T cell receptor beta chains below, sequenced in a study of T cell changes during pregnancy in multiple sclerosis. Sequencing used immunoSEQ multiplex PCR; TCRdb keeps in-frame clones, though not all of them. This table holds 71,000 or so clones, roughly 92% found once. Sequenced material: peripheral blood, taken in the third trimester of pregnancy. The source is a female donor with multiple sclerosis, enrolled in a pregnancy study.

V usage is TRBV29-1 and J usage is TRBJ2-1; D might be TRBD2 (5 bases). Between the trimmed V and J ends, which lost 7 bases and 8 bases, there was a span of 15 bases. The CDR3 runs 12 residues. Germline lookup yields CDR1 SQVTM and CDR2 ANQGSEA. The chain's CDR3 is CSGDLANDEQFF. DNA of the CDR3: TGCAGCGGGGATCTAGCTAACGATGAGCAGTTCTTC.

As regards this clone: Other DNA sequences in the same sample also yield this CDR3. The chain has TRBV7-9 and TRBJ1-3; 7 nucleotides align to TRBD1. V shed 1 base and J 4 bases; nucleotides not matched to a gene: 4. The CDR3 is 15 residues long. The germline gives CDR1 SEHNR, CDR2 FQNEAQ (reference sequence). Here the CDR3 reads CASSLDRGFGNTIYF. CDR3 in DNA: TGTGCCAGCAGCTTAGACAGGGGTTTCGGAAACACCATATATTTT.

CDR3 DNA: TGTGCCAGCAGCTCCCCAACAGGGTCTGGGGCCAACGTCCTGACTTTC. Protein sequence: CASSSPTGSGANVLTF. V gene TRBV5-4 combines with J gene TRBJ2-6; D is perhaps TRBD1 (6 bases). With 3 bases removed from V and 1 base from J, the gap between germline ends came to 11 bases. CDR3 length equals 16 residues. The germline gives CDR1 SGHNT, CDR2 YYREEE (reference sequence).

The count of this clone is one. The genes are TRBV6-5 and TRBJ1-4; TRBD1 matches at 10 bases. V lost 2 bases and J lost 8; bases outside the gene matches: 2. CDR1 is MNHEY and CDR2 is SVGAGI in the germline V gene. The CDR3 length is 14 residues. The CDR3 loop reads CASSYGQGDEKLFF. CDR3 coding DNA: TGTGCCAGCAGTTACGGACAGGGGGACGAAAAACTGTTTTTT.

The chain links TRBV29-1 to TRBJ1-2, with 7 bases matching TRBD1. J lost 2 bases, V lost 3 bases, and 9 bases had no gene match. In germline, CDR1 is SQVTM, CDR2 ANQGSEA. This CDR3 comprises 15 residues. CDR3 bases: TGCAGCGTTGAGACGGGGGCGACAGGGAACTATGGCTACACCTTC. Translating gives CSVETGATGNYGYTF.

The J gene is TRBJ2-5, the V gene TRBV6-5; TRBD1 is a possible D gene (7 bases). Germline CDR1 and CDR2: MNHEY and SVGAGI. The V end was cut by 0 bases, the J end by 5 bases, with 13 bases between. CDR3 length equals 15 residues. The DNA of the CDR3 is TGTGCCAGCAGTTACTCCCCAGGGGGGATGGAGACCCAGTACTTC. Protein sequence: CASSYSPGGMETQYF.

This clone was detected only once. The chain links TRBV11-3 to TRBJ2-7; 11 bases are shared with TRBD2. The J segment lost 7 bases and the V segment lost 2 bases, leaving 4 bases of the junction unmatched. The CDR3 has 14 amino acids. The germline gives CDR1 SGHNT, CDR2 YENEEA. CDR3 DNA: TGTGCCAGCAGCTTATCACTAGCGGGAGCTGAGCAGTACTTC. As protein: CASSLSLAGAEQYF.

This CDR3 reads CASSETSGSSYEQYF. For the CDR3, the DNA is TGTGCCAGCAGTGAGACTAGCGGGAGCTCCTACGAGCAGTACTTC. This chain uses TRBV6-4 with TRBJ2-7, with 12 bases identical to TRBD2. CDR3 size: 15 residues. Germline V gives CDR1 MRHNA, CDR2 SNTAGT. V lost 3 bases and J lost 0; bases outside the gene matches: 0.

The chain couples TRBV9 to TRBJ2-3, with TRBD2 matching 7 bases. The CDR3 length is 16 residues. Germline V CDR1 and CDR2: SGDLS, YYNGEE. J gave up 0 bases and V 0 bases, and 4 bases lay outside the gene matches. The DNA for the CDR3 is TGTGCCAGCAGCGTAGGGGCTAGCGGAAGCACAGATACGCAGTATTTT. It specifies CASSVGASGSTDTQYF.

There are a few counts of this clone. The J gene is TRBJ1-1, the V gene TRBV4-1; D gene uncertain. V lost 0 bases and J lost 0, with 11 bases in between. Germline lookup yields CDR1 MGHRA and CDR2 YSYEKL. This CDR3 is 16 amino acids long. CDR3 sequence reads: CASSQDPGGVNTEAFF. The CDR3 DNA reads TGCGCCAGCAGCCAAGATCCCGGCGGAGTGAACACTGAAGCTTTCTTT.

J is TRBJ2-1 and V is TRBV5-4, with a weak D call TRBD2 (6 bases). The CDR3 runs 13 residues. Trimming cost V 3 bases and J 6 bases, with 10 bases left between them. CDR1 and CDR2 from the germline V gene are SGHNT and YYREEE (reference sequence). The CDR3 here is CASSSEAGNEQFF. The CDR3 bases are TGTGCCAGCAGCTCCGAAGCGGGCAATGAGCAGTTCTTC.

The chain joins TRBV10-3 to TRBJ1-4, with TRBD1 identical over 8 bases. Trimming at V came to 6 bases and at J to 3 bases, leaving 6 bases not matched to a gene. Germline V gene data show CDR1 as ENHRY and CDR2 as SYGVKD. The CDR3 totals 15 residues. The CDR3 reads CAIREGQGPNEKLFF. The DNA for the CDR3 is TGTGCCATCAGAGAAGGACAGGGCCCTAATGAAAAACTGTTTTTT.

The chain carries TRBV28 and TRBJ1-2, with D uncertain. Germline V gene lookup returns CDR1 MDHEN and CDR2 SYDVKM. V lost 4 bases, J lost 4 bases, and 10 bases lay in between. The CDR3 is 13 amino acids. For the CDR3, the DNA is TGTGCCAGCAGTTCGCCGGGGATCTATGGCTACACCTTC. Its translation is CASSSPGIYGYTF.

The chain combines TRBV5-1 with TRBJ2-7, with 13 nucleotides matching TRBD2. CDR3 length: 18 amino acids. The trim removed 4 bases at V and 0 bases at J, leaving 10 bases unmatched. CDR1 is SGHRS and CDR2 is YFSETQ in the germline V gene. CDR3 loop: CASSHQGLAGAPSYEQYF. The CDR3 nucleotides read TGCGCCAGCAGCCATCAAGGACTAGCGGGAGCTCCCTCCTACGAGCAGTACTTC.

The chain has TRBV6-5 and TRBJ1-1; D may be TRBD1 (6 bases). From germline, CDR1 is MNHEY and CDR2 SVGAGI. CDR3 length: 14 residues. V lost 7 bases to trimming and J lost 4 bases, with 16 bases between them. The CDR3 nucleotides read TGTGCCAGCACCCTGGGACACCCAGGCACTGAAGCTTTCTTT. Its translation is CASTLGHPGTEAFF.

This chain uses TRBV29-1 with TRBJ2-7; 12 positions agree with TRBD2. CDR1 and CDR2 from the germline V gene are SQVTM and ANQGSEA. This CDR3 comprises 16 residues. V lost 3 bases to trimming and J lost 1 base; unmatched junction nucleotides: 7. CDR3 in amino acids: CSVDPGLAGFSYEQYF. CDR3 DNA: TGCAGCGTTGATCCAGGACTAGCGGGATTTTCCTACGAGCAGTACTTC.

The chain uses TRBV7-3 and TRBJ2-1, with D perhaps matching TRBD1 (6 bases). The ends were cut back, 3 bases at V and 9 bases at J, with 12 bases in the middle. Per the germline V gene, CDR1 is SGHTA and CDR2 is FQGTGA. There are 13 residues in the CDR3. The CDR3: CASSFQQGSEQFF. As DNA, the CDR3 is TGTGCCAGCAGCTTCCAACAGGGAAGTGAGCAGTTCTTC.

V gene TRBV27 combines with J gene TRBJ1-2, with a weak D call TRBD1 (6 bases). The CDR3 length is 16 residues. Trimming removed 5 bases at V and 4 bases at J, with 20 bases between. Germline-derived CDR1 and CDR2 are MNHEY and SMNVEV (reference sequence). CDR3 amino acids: CASSLLWGGATYGYTF. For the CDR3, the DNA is TGTGCCAGCAGTCTCCTCTGGGGGGGGGCGACCTATGGCTACACCTTC.

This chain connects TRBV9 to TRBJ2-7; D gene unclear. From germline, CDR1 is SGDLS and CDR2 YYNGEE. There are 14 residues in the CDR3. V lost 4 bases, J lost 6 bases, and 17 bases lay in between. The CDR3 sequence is CASSPQTSKAEQYF. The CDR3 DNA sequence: TGTGCCAGCAGCCCCCAGACAAGTAAAGCCGAGCAGTACTTC.